A single TCR beta chain is shown here with its context. Antigen specificity is unknown. The data stem from a study of identical twins. General study findings and limits: Compared with models, monozygotic twins showed more out-of-frame TCR alpha sharing.

Each cDNA held unique molecular identifiers, and template switching gave it a universal primer site. A single record per CDR3 protein comes from TCRdb applying MiXCR to the 5' RACE reads. The sample consists of 350,000 to 450,000 distinct CDR3 sequences, about a fifth of them appearing once. CDR1 DFQATT and CDR2 SNEGSKA come from the germline V gene (reference sequence). With 2 bases clipped from V and 5 bases from J, the junction kept 4 bases outside the gene matches. CDR3 length: 15 amino acids. The V and J genes are TRBV20-1 and TRBJ2-3; 13 nucleotides align to TRBD2. Specimen: naive T cells sorted from blood. This TCR came from a man aged 50-59 years in good health. CDR3 coding DNA: TGCAGTGCTAGAAGGACTAGCGGGAGAGAAGATACGCAGTATTTT. It specifies CSARRTSGREDTQYF.